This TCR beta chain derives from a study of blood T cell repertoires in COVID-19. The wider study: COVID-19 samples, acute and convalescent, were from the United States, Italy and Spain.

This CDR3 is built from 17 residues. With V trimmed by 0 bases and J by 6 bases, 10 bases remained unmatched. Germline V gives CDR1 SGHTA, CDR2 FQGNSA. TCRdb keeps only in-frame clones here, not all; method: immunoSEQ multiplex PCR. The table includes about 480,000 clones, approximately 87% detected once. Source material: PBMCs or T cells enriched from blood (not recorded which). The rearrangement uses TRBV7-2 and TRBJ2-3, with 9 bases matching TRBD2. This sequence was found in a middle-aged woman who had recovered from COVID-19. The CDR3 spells CASSLALVLAGSDTQYF. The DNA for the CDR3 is TGTGCCAGCAGCTTAGCGCTTGTACTAGCGGGCTCGGATACGCAGTATTTT.